This TCR beta chain was sequenced during a study of cytomegalovirus exposure and HLA in healthy donors. General study points: High sensitivity and specificity were reportedly achieved when the classifier diagnosed cytomegalovirus status. Being productive about 87% or about 30% of the time was typical of most TCR beta V segments in an earlier analysis.

The donors were healthy bone marrow donors. Sampled while nominally healthy, donors likely had unrecorded immune exposures. The CDR3 spans 15 residues. The germline V gene has CDR1 LNHDA and CDR2 SQIVND (reference sequence). In regard to this clone: Its antigen is unknown.

The primer mix had 60 Vbeta and 13 Jbeta primers. This table comes from immunoSEQ multiplex PCR, and its TCRdb copy is limited to in-frame clones, with some not included. This table has tens of thousands of clones, roughly four fifths appearing once. The TCR comes from a man aged 30 to 45 in good health and CMV-seronegative. The J gene is TRBJ2-5, the V gene TRBV19; 7 nucleotides line up with TRBD2. TRBJ2-7 explains the end of the DNA better; the J call may be wrong. Sequencing input: PBMCs. The CDR3 coding sequence is TGTGCCAGTAGTATAAAGGGCGGGAGCTCCTACGAGCAGTACTTC. This gives the protein CASSIKGGSSYEQYF.